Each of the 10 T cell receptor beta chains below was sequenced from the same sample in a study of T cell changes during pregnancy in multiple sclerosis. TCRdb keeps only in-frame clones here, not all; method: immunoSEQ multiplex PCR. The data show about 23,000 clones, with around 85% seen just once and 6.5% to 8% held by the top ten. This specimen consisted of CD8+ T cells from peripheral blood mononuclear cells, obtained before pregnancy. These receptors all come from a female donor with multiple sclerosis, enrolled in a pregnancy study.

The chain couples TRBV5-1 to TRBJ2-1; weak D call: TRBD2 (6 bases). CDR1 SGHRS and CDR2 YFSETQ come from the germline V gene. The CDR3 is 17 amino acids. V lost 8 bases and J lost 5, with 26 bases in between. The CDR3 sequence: CASVVGVGGISDNEQFF. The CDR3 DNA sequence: TGCGCCAGTGTGGTGGGTGTCGGCGGGATTAGCGACAATGAGCAGTTCTTC. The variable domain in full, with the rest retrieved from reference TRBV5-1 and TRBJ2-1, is KAGVTQTPRYLIKTRGQQVTLSCSPISGHRSVSWYQQTPGQGLQFLFEYFSETQRNKGNFPGRFSGRQFSNSRSEMNVSTLELGDSALYLCASVVGVGGISDNEQFFGPGTRLTVL.

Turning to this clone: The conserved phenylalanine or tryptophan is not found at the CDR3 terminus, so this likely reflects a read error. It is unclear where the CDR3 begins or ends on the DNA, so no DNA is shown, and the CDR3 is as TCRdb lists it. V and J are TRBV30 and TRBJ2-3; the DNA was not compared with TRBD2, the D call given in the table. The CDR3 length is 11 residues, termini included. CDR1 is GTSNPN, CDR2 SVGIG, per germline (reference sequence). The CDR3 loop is CAWRGTSLTLD.

CDR3 amino acids: CASSLGTVYNEQFF. Here the CDR3 DNA reads TGCGCCAGCAGCCTCGGGACAGTCTACAATGAGCAGTTCTTC. The chain carries TRBV4-1 and TRBJ2-1; 7 bases map to TRBD1. Trimming cost V 4 bases and J 3 bases; bases outside gene matches: 3. Germline values: CDR1 MGHRA, CDR2 YSYEKL. The length of the CDR3 is 14 residues.

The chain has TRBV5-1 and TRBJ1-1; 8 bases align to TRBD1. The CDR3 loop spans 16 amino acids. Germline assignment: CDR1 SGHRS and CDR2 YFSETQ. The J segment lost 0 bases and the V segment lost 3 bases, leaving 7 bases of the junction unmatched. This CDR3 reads CASSSSTGAMNTEAFF. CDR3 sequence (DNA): TGCGCCAGCAGCTCTTCGACAGGGGCCATGAACACTGAAGCTTTCTTT.

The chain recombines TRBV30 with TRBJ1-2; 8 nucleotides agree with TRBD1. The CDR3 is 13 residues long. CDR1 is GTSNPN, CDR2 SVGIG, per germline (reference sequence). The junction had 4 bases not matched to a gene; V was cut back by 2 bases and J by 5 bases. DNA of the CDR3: TGTGCCTGGAGTAGGACAGGGACTTATGGCTACACCTTC. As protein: CAWSRTGTYGYTF.

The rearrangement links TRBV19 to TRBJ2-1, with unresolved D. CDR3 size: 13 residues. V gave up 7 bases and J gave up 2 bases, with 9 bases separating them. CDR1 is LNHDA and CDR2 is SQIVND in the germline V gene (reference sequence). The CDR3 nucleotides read TGTGCCAGTACGGGTATTACCTACAATGAGCAGTTCTTC. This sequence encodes CASTGITYNEQFF. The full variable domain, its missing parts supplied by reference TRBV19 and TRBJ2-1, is DGGITQSPKYLFRKEGQNVTLSCEQNLNHDAMYWYRQDPGQGLRLIYYSQIVNDFQKGDIAEGYSVSREKKESFPLTVTSAQKNPTAFYLCASTGITYNEQFFGPGTRLTVL.

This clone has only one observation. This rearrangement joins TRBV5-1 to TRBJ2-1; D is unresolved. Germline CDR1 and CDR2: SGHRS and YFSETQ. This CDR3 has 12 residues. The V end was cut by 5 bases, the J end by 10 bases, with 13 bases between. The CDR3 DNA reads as TGCGCCAGCAGTCATCAGGAAGGCGAGCAGTTCTTC. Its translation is CASSHQEGEQFF.

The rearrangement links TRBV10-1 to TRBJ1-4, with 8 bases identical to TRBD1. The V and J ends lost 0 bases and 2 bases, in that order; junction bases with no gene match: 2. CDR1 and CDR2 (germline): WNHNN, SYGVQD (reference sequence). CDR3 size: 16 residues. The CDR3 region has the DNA TGCGCCAGCAGTGAGTCAACAGGGGGGACTAATGAAAAACTGTTTTTT. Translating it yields CASSESTGGTNEKLFF.

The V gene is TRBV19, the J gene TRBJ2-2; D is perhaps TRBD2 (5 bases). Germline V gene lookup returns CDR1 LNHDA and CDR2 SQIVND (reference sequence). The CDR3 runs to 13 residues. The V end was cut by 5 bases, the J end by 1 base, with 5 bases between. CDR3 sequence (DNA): TGTGCCAGTAGTGAGGGGAACACCGGGGAGCTGTTTTTT. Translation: CASSEGNTGELFF.

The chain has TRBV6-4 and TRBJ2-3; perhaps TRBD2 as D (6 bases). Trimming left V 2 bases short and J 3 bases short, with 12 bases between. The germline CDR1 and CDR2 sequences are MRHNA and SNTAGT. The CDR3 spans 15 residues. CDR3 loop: CASSDLGLTTDTQYF. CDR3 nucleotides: TGTGCCAGCAGTGACCTGGGACTGACTACAGATACGCAGTATTTT.